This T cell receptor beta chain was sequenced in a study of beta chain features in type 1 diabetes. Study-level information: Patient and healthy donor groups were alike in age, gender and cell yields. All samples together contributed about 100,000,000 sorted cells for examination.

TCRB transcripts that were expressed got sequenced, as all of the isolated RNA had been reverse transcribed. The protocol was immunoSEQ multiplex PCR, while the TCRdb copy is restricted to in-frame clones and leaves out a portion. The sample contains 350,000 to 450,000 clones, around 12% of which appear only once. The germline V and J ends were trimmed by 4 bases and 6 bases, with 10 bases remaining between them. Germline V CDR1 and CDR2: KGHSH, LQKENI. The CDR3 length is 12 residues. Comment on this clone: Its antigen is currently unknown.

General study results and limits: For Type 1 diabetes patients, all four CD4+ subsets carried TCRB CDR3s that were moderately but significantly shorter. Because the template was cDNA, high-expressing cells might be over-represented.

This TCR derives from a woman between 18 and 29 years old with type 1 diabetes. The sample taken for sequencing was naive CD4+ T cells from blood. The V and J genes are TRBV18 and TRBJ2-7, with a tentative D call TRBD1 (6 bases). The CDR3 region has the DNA TGTGCCAGCTCACAGACAGGTACCGAGCAGTACTTC. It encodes CASSQTGTEQYF.